This T cell receptor beta chain was documented in a study of shared clonotypes between healthy human individuals. Study-wide results and limits: Lower generation probabilities were found for non-shared clonotypes than for those shared by all four donors. Sharing across a few donors was seen in 5% to 5.5% of naive CD4 clonotypes.

A word on this clone: Antigen unknown.

The CDR3 is 16 residues long. Germline V gene lookup returns CDR1 MNHEY and CDR2 SMNVEV (reference sequence). Losses at the gene ends were 4 bases for V and 3 bases for J; bases not matched to a gene: 5. The assay was immunoSEQ multiplex PCR, and TCRdb's table has in-frame clones only and misses some. Among roughly 2,500,000 clones listed, approximately 93% were seen once. The specimen sequenced was naive CD4+ T cells from PBMCs. Indicated subset: CD45RA+ positively selected. This TCR came from a man between 18 and 29 years old in good health. Some clones in this sample may be carry-over from other donors' samples. This chain links TRBV27 with TRBJ2-6; 8 nucleotides line up with TRBD1. The CDR3 loop reads CASSSRTGYGANVLTF. CDR3 bases: TGTGCCAGCAGTTCCCGGACAGGGTATGGGGCCAACGTCCTGACTTTC.